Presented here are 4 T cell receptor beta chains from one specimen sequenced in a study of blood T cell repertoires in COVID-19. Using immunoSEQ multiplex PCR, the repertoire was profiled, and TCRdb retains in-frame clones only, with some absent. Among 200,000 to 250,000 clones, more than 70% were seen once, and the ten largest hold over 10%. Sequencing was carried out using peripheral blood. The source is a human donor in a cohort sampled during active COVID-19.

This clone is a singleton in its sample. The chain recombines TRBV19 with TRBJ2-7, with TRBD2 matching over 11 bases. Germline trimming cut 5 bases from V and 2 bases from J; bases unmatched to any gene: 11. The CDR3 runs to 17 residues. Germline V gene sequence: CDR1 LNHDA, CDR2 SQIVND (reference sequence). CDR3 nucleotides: TGTGCCAGTAGTGCGCGGGGGGTAGCGGGAGGGACCTACGAGCAGTACTTC. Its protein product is CASSARGVAGGTYEQYF. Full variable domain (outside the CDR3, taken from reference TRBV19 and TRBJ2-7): DGGITQSPKYLFRKEGQNVTLSCEQNLNHDAMYWYRQDPGQGLRLIYYSQIVNDFQKGDIAEGYSVSREKKESFPLTVTSAQKNPTAFYLCASSARGVAGGTYEQYFGPGTRLTVT.

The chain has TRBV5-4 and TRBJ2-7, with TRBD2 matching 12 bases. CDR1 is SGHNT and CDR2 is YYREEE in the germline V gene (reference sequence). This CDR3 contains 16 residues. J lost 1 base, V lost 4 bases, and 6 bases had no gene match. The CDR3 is CASSPGLAGPSYEQYF. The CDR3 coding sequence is TGTGCCAGCAGCCCCGGACTAGCGGGGCCGTCCTACGAGCAGTACTTC.

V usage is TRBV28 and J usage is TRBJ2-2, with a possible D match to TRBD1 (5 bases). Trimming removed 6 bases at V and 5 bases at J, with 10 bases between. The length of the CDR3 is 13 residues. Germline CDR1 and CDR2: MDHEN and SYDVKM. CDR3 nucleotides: TGTGCCAGCAGGACAGCCTTTACCGGGGAGCTGTTTTTT. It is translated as CASRTAFTGELFF.

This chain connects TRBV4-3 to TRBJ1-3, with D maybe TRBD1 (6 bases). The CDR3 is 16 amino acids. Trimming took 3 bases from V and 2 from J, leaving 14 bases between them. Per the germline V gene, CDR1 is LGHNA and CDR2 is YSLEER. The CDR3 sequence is CASSQGPGAAGNTIYF. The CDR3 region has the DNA TGCGCCAGCAGCCAGGGGCCAGGGGCGGCTGGAAACACCATATATTTT.